One and the same sample provided the 2 T cell receptor beta chains below, sequenced in a study of blood T cell repertoires in COVID-19. Sequenced by immunoSEQ multiplex PCR; TCRdb stores in-frame clones only, minus some. Found here are roughly 250,000 clones, 75% to 90% of them singletons; the top ten hold more than 6%. The sequenced sample was peripheral blood. These receptors originate from a man aged 60-69 years who had recovered from COVID-19.

The CDR3 here is CASSRPDSSGNTIYF. CDR3 DNA sequence: TGCGCCAGCAGCCGGCCAGACAGCTCTGGAAACACCATATATTTT. The V and J genes are TRBV5-1 and TRBJ1-3; tentatively, D is TRBD1 (5 bases). In germline, CDR1 is SGHRS, CDR2 YFSETQ. Trimming pared 4 bases from V and 0 bases from J, leaving 11 bases between. The CDR3 length is 15 residues.

The V gene is TRBV24-1, the J gene TRBJ1-2; 7 bases line up with TRBD1. The CDR3 length is 12 residues. J lost 4 bases, V lost 5 bases, and 0 bases had no gene match. CDR1 and CDR2 (germline): KGHDR, SFDVKD. The DNA of the CDR3 is TGTGCCACCAGTGGACAGGGCTATGGCTACACCTTC. Its translation: CATSGQGYGYTF.